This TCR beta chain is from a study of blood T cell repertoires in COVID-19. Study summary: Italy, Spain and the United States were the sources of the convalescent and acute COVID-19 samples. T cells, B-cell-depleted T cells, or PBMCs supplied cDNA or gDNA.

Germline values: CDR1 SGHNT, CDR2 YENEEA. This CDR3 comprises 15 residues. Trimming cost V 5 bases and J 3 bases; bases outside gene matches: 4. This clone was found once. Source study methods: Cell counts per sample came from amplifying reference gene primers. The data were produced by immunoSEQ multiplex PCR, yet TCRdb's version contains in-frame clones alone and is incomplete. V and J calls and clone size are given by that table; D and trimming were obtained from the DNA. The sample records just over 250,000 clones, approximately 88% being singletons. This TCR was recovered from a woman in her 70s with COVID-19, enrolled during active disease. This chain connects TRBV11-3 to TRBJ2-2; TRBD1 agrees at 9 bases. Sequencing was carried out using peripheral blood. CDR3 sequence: CASSKQGADTGELFF. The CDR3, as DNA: TGTGCCAGCAGCAAACAGGGGGCGGACACCGGGGAGCTGTTTTTT. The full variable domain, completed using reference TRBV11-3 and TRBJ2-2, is EAGVVQSPRYKIIEKKQPVAFWCNPISGHNTLYWYLQNLGQGPELLIRYENEEAVDDSQLPKDRFSAERLKGVDSTLKIQPAELGDSAVYLCASSKQGADTGELFFGEGSRLTVL.